Listed below are T cell receptor beta chains from one sample, sequenced in a study of T cell repertoires in cytomegalovirus infection. TCRdb reanalysed the reads using MiXCR and keeps one entry per CDR3 protein. Among some 270,000 distinct CDR3 sequences listed, approximately 15% were seen once. Sequencing was performed on CD8+ T cells from PBMCs. The receptors here all came from a human donor in good health (CMV status not recorded). Some clones in this sample may be carry-over from other donors' samples. Both conserved end residues are part of each CDR3. D genes are given only for firm matches. Not all rows give a size; the values are once, few, many and, for expanded clones, a class.

TRBV14,TRBD1,TRBJ2-7,.,TGTGCCAGCAGGCGGACAGGAGACTACGAGCAGTACTTC,CASRRTGDYEQYF
TRBV5-5,TRBD2,TRBJ2-3,few,TGTGCCAGCAGCGGCCCGACTAGCGAGATCACAGATACGCAGTATTTT,CASSGPTSEITDTQYF
TRBV7-7,TRBD1,TRBJ2-1,.,TGTGCTAGCAGCCCCTCTTGGCAGGGGGCAACACATGAGCAGTTCTTC,CASSPSWQGATHEQFF
TRBV7-2,TRBD1,TRBJ2-1,many,TGTGCCAGCAGCTTAGCTGGGACAGGGCTTAATGAGCAGTTCTTC,CASSLAGTGLNEQFF
TRBV19,.,TRBJ2-2,.,TGTGCCAGCAGTATAGGGTTAGGGGCAGGGGAGCTGTTTTTT,CASSIGLGAGELFF
TRBV15,TRBD1,TRBJ1-3,few,TGTGCCACCAGCACTGGGACAGGGGCGACTGGAAACACCATATATTTT,CATSTGTGATGNTIYF
TRBV20-1,TRBD1,TRBJ1-3,.,TGCAGTGCGAAGGGGGACAGGGGAGCTGGAAACACCATATATTTT,CSAKGDRGAGNTIYF
TRBV12-3/TRBV12-4,TRBD2,TRBJ2-1,.,TGTGCCAGCAGCCATACTAGCGGGGCCTACAATGAGCAGTTCTTC,CASSHTSGAYNEQFF
TRBV7-9,.,TRBJ1-2,.,TGTGCCAGCAGCACCAGTGGGGAAGATGGCTACACCTTC,CASSTSGEDGYTF
TRBV29-1,TRBD2,TRBJ2-5,.,TGCAGCGGGAGGGACTACTATCAAGAGACCCAGTACTTC,CSGRDYYQETQYF
TRBV28,.,TRBJ1-1,many,TGTGCCAGCAGTTGGAGGGGCCTGAACACTGAAGCTTTCTTT,CASSWRGLNTEAFF
TRBV6-5,.,TRBJ1-1,.,TGTGCCAGCAGTTTGGTCCAGGGAGTGACTGAAGCTTTCTTT,CASSLVQGVTEAFF
TRBV28,TRBD2,TRBJ2-3,.,TGTGCCAGCAGTTTATACCCAGCGGGGGGCGCGGATACGCAGTATTTT,CASSLYPAGGADTQYF
TRBV6-2/TRBV6-3,.,TRBJ2-7,.,TGTGCCGCCGGGTGGGGGCCCTACGAGCAGTACTTC,CAAGWGPYEQYF
TRBV2,TRBD1,TRBJ1-2,.,TGTGCCAGCACGGACAGGGACTATGGCTACACCTTC,CASTDRDYGYTF
TRBV6-2/TRBV6-3,TRBD1,TRBJ2-1,.,TGTGCCAGCAGGCTACAGGGGGCATACAATGAGCAGTTCTTC,CASRLQGAYNEQFF
TRBV7-2,.,TRBJ1-1,.,TGTGCCACCAGAGCGGGGGAGAACACTGAAGCTTTCTTT,CATRAGENTEAFF
TRBV5-1,.,TRBJ2-1,few,TGCGCCAGCACCGCGTCCGGGAGCAATGAGCAGTTCTTC,CASTASGSNEQFF
TRBV20-1,TRBD2,TRBJ2-2,many,TGCAGTGCTCGAGATTTAGCGGGGGGCGGCACCGGGGAGCTGTTTTTT,CSARDLAGGGTGELFF
TRBV10-3,.,TRBJ1-6,.,TGTGCCATCAGTGAAGGCAGCCGGTCCTATAATTCACCCCTCCACTTT,CAISEGSRSYNSPLHF